Given below is one TCR beta chain in context. Its recognized antigen is unknown. The record has no base qualities; no much larger clone is one base away. Library prep was done by 5' RACE. The sequencer listed for this sample is Illumina HiSeq 2500. The second PCR ran for roughly 6 to 11 cycles and used a J-beta primer mix along with a sample-barcoded 5' primer. A template-switch 5' adaptor carrying 12 random nucleotides introduced a unique molecular identifier onto each TCR beta cDNA molecule. Each sample yielded at least 2.5 million CDR3-containing paired-end reads. First-strand cDNA synthesis was performed from all RNA using the Mint cDNA synthesis kit, with priming by a TRBC-specific oligonucleotide. After uracil-DNA glycosylase treatment, a first 18-cycle PCR used universal primers M1SS and BC2_uni_R on all cDNA. In the authors' own workflow: For normalization, 1 million high-quality reads, each with a distinct molecular identifier, were randomly selected from each sample. Instead of being binned into consensus sequences, reads with shared molecular identifiers were discarded. CDR3 identification, clonotype clustering and error correction used MiTCR with a Q25 quality threshold and the strictest error-elimination algorithm. A nonparametric unseen species model with Euler transformation was used to estimate lower-bound total TCR beta diversity. In-frame beta chains were kept once TCRdb had trimmed the public reads at Q25 with fastp and called clones with MiXCR. CDR3 protein sequences are deduplicated, and each keeps its most common genes and DNA. The authors' filters were not applied to this entry. The sample profile shows hundreds of thousands of distinct CDR3 sequences; around 45% of them were found once. The ten biggest clones cover 15% to 25% of the sample.

The donors were roughly 39 Caucasian individuals from Russia, aged roughly 6 to 100 years, who were systemically healthy. Approximately 9.3 milliliters of peripheral blood were drawn from each donor into EDTA-treated Vacutainer tubes. Ficoll-Paque density-gradient centrifugation was used to isolate PBMCs, with at least 6.5 million per sample. Trizol reagent was used to extract total RNA from PBMCs, with at least 5 micrograms per sample. The percentages of naive CD45RAhigh/CD27high T cells were determined by flow cytometry on a PBMC aliquot from every donor. This sample was included in a study of blood T cells in healthy people across ages (dated by TCRdb to 2014 to 2015). Study-level background: In model experiments, template switching captured roughly one uniquely barcoded TCR beta cDNA molecule for every two T cells. To track age-related changes in TCR beta repertoire diversity, the study relied on deep sequencing normalized with unique cDNA molecular identifiers. The donors were divided into four age groups: young (average approximately 15 years), middle-aged (about 41), aged (62) and long-lived (roughly 88). Donors of different ages were randomly distributed across sequencing lanes to avoid experimental bias. Two additional independent replicas of 1 million unique cDNA reads from the same blood draw were analyzed for two donors (one aged 18 to 30 and one aged 80 or older). General conclusions and limits of the study: The percentage of naive T cells measured by flow cytometry correlated strongly with observed TCR beta diversity. Estimates of total diversity from one million sequenced T cells were regarded as lower bounds and underestimates. Since profiling was done on bulk unsorted PBMCs, naive and antigen-experienced compartments could not be conclusively compared. Compared with the aged group, more naive CD4+ T cells, fewer expanded clones and increased TCR diversity were shown by the long-lived group, suggesting age selection. As age increased, observed TCR beta diversity per million T cells dropped in a roughly linear way, and a significant reduction was already evident by age 40. The CMV infection status of donors was not known, potentially confounding age-related changes in expanded clonotypes.

The CDR3 numbers 14 residues from cysteine through phenylalanine. CDR3 DNA is the only sequence kept; it has 42 bases, read in frame from the first base. A distance of 8 bases separates the germline ends of V and J, which lose 1 base and 2 bases respectively. CDR1 LGHNA and CDR2 YSLEER are derived from the germline V gene. The chain employs TRBV4-3 and TRBJ1-2; there is no confident call for the D gene. The material sequenced was blood. This clonotype was sampled from a man aged 60-69 years in good health. The CDR3 is CASSQGPVNYGYTF. In nucleotides, the sequence is TGCGCCAGCAGCCAAGGACCAGTGAACTATGGCTACACCTTC.